These 16 T cell receptor beta chains share one sample of origin, sequenced in a study of post-analysis software for immune sequencing data. Incorporated into the TCR beta cDNA libraries were unique molecular identifiers, which served to reduce PCR and sequencing biases. MiXCR, applied by TCRdb to the PCR reads, yields one record per CDR3 protein. The profile shows a few hundred thousand distinct CDR3 sequences, about a third of them singletons. Their antigen targets remain unknown. Broader study findings: Comparison of patients with controls showed 5 or 6 TRBV segments more frequent in patients, TRBV5-6, TRBV5-1 and TRBV20-1 among them.

Sequencing was carried out using blood. Receptors originate from a girl under 18 with multiple sclerosis.

The chain joins TRBV7-9 to TRBJ2-7; the D gene is possibly TRBD1 (6 bases). V lost 5 bases and J 5 bases, leaving 16 bases between the germline ends. Per the germline V gene, CDR1 is SEHNR and CDR2 is FQNEAQ (reference sequence). CDR3 length: 14 amino acids. The CDR3 bases are TGTGCCAGCAGCGCCCGACCGTGGGACAACGAGCAGTACTTC. It encodes CASSARPWDNEQYF.

The chain is built from TRBV7-8 and TRBJ2-1, with D possibly TRBD1 on 7 matching bases. Deletions cut 6 bases from V and 7 bases from J, with 19 bases between. The CDR3 has 15 residues. Germline V CDR1 and CDR2: SGHVS, FQNEAQ. CDR3: CASSLRQGGKNEQFF. For the CDR3, the DNA is TGTGCCAGCAGTCTACGACAGGGAGGAAAAAATGAGCAGTTCTTC.

The rearrangement links TRBV5-1 to TRBJ2-1; D may be TRBD1 (6 bases). Germline V gene sequence: CDR1 SGHRS, CDR2 YFSETQ. The germline V and J ends were trimmed by 3 bases and 7 bases, with 14 bases remaining between them. CDR3 length: 14 residues. The DNA for the CDR3 is TGCGCCAGCAGCTCGGACAGCGTTGGGAATGAGCAGTTCTTC. Its translation: CASSSDSVGNEQFF.

The chain uses TRBV5-6 and TRBJ2-1, with TRBD1 identical over 9 bases. Per the germline V gene, CDR1 is SGHDT and CDR2 is YYEEEE. The CDR3 covers 15 residues. Trimming at V came to 4 bases and at J to 5 bases, leaving 7 bases not matched to a gene. In DNA form, the CDR3 reads TGTGCCAGCAGCCCGGTACAGGGGGCCGACAATGAGCAGTTCTTC. Amino acids: CASSPVQGADNEQFF.

The chain combines TRBV28 with TRBJ2-4, with TRBD2 matching over 9 bases. V was clipped by 6 bases and J by 8 bases; unmatched bases: 11. This CDR3 spans 15 amino acids. The germline V gene has CDR1 MDHEN and CDR2 SYDVKM. CDR3 sequence (DNA): TGTGCCAGCAGCCCCTCGGGACTAGCCTTCGACATTCAGTACTTC. Translating it yields CASSPSGLAFDIQYF.

V is TRBV20-1 and J is TRBJ2-7, with 12 bases fitting TRBD2. Germline loops: CDR1 DFQATT, CDR2 SNEGSKA (reference sequence). The CDR3 loop spans 13 amino acids. The junction had 7 bases not matched to a gene; V was cut back by 6 bases and J by 7 bases. The CDR3 sequence is CSARLAGVREQYF. CDR3 in DNA: TGCAGTGCCCGACTAGCGGGGGTACGAGAGCAGTACTTC.

This chain connects TRBV3-1 to TRBJ1-2; TRBD1 aligns across 8 bases. This CDR3 comprises 14 residues. V dropped 6 bases and J dropped 4; count of bases not matched to a gene: 7. CDR1 and CDR2 from the germline V gene are LGHDT and YNNKEL (reference sequence). The CDR3 DNA is TGTGCCAGCAGACCGACAGGGGTTACCTATGGCTACACCTTC. Its protein is CASRPTGVTYGYTF.

There are a few counts of this clonotype. The CDR3 sequence: CASSARAGMSTGELFF. Here the CDR3 DNA reads TGTGCCAGCAGCGCCCGAGCGGGAATGAGCACCGGGGAGCTGTTTTTT. The J gene is TRBJ2-2, the V gene TRBV9; TRBD2 agrees at 7 bases. The CDR3 length is 16 residues. The V gene's germline CDR1 is SGDLS and CDR2 YYNGEE. The trim removed 3 bases at V and 4 bases at J, leaving 9 bases unmatched.

The chain couples TRBV14 to TRBJ2-1; D not resolved. Germline loops: CDR1 SGHDN, CDR2 FVKESK. V was shortened by 6 bases and J by 4 bases, with 16 bases between the two germline ends. The CDR3 length is 15 residues. CDR3 loop: CASSRLQDVYNEQFF. The DNA for the CDR3 is TGTGCCAGCAGTCGTCTCCAGGACGTTTACAATGAGCAGTTCTTC.

This clonotype was counted only a few times. The genes are TRBV5-1 and TRBJ1-6; 7 bases are a match to TRBD1. The V gene's germline CDR1 is SGHRS and CDR2 YFSETQ. The CDR3 has 15 residues. With V trimmed by 4 bases and J by 9 bases, 10 bases remained unmatched. The CDR3 nucleotides read TGCGCCAGCAGCCCAGTCCGACAGGGAAGTTCACCCCTCCACTTT. Amino acids: CASSPVRQGSSPLHF.

Note on this clonotype: No conserved phenylalanine or tryptophan is present at the end of the CDR3, so a read error is the likely explanation. The CDR3 DNA reads TGTGCCAGCAGTCCCCGGGACAGGGGCACAGATACGCAGTATGTT. Residues: CASSPRDRGTDTQYV. The chain carries TRBV12-3 or TRBV12-4 and TRBJ2-3; 9 positions agree with TRBD1. V shed 5 bases and J 1 base; nucleotides not matched to a gene: 4. The CDR3 sequence is 15 residues long.

V usage is TRBV9 and J usage is TRBJ2-7; 7 bases fit TRBD1. J lost 3 bases, V lost 4 bases, and 10 bases had no gene match. Germline values: CDR1 SGDLS, CDR2 YYNGEE. The CDR3 runs to 15 residues. The CDR3 sequence: CASSTGQAEIYEQYF. As DNA, the CDR3 is TGTGCCAGCAGCACCGGACAGGCGGAAATCTACGAGCAGTACTTC. Based on the CDR3 plus reference TRBV9 and TRBJ2-7, the full variable domain is DSGVTQTPKHLITATGQRVTLRCSPRSGDLSVYWYQQSLDQGLQFLIQYYNGEERAKGNILERFSAQQFPDLHSELNLSSLELGDSALYFCASSTGQAEIYEQYFGPGTRLTVT.

This clonotype was seen a few times. V and J are TRBV4-1 and TRBJ2-3; 8 bases line up with TRBD2. This CDR3 is built from 17 residues. V lost 0 bases to trimming and J lost 6 bases; unmatched junction nucleotides: 11. CDR1 MGHRA and CDR2 YSYEKL come from the germline V gene. This CDR3 is CASSQDPGGAVVDTQYF. CDR3 DNA sequence: TGCGCCAGCAGCCAAGACCCGGGGGGGGCGGTGGTGGATACGCAGTATTTT.

The chain links TRBV20-1 to TRBJ1-3, with TRBD1 matching 9 bases. With 5 bases clipped from V and 5 bases from J, the junction kept 7 bases outside the gene matches. Germline CDR1 reads DFQATT; CDR2 reads SNEGSKA (reference sequence). The CDR3 sequence is 14 residues long. This CDR3 is CSAPGQGERNTIYF. For the CDR3, the DNA is TGCAGTGCTCCGGGACAGGGAGAGAGAAACACCATATATTTT.

The table lists this clonotype with a few counts. This chain uses TRBV18 with TRBJ2-3; D unclear. The CDR3 is 16 amino acids. Germline loops: CDR1 KGHSH, CDR2 LQKENI. Trimming pared 0 bases from V and 4 bases from J, leaving 14 bases between. CDR3 residues: CASSPPTSFRADTQYF. The CDR3 DNA reads TGTGCCAGCTCACCACCGACCTCATTTCGCGCAGATACGCAGTATTTT.

In DNA, the CDR3 is TGTGCCAGCAGCGCGAGGGGGAATTCACCCCTCCACTTT. Amino acid sequence: CASSARGNSPLHF. The chain joins TRBV7-3 to TRBJ1-6, with D perhaps TRBD1 (6 bases). The CDR3 covers 13 residues. Trimming shortened V by 5 bases and J by 7 bases, and 9 bases separated the two germline ends. The germline CDR1 and CDR2 sequences are SGHTA and FQGTGA.